Listed here is a single T cell receptor (beta chain). The antigen remains unidentified. The entry originates in a study of cytomegalovirus exposure and HLA in healthy donors. Study-wide points: Most CMV-associated TCR beta chains appeared HLA-restricted in a later analysis. In all likelihood, a cluster of highly shared sequence variants was a sequencing artifact.

It was with 60 Vbeta and 13 Jbeta primers that the PCR ran. Repertoires were generated with immunoSEQ multiplex PCR, while TCRdb's copy carries only in-frame clones and drops some. This table lists about 43,000 clones. The CDR3 runs to 15 residues. The germline V gene encodes CDR1 SGDLS and CDR2 YYNGEE. With V trimmed by 4 bases and J by 5 bases, 8 bases remained unmatched. The TCR sequence derives from a young woman in good health and CMV-seronegative. Sequenced input: PBMCs. V usage is TRBV9 and J usage is TRBJ2-3; 9 bases are shared with TRBD2. The CDR3 DNA reads as TGTGCCAGCAGCTCCTGGGCGGGAGGGGGAGATACGCAGTATTTT. This gives the protein CASSSWAGGGDTQYF.